This T cell receptor (beta chain) was captured by sequencing in a study of shared T cell receptors in the human thymus. Data came from immunoSEQ multiplex PCR; TCRdb stores just in-frame clones and leaves some out. This sample has about 380,000 clones, with just under 95% found just once. Sequencing was performed on thymocytes. The receptor comes from a human donor.

CDR3 sequence: CASTETSVDNEQFF. CDR3 DNA: TGTGCCAGCACCGAGACTAGCGTCGACAATGAGCAGTTCTTC. The chain has TRBV27 and TRBJ2-1; 8 bases fit TRBD2. J lost 5 bases, V lost 7 bases, and 7 bases had no gene match. CDR1 is MNHEY and CDR2 is SMNVEV in the germline V gene (reference sequence). CDR3 length equals 14 residues.